The source of this TCR beta chain is a study of cytomegalovirus exposure and HLA in healthy donors. Notes on the study in general: Sequencing likely generated an artifact that appeared as a cluster of highly shared sequence variants.

With 60 Vbeta and 13 Jbeta primers, the PCR was carried out. The protocol was immunoSEQ multiplex PCR, while the TCRdb copy is restricted to in-frame clones and leaves out a portion. The sample has about 140,000 clones; over 70% are singletons. This clone was counted only a few times. Antigen unknown. Trimming removed 6 bases at V and 0 bases at J, with 14 bases between. CDR3 length: 15 residues. In germline, CDR1 is SNHLY, CDR2 FYNNEI. The TCR sequence derives from a man aged 35 to 55 in good health and CMV-seronegative. Input material: PBMCs. The gene calls are TRBV2 and TRBJ1-1; tentative D call: TRBD1 (6 bases). The CDR3 reads CASRRQDLMNTEAFF. Written as DNA, the CDR3 is TGTGCCAGCAGGAGACAGGACCTCATGAACACTGAAGCTTTCTTT.